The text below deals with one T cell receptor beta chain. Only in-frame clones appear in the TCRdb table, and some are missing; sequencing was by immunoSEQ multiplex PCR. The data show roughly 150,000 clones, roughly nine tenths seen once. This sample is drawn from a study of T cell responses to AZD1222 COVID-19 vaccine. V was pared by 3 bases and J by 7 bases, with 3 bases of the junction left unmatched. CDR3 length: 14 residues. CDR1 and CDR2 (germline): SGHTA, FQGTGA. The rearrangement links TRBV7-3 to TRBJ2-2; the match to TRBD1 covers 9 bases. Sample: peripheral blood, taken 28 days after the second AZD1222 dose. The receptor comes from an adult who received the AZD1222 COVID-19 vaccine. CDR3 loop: CASSFRQGDGELFF. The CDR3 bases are TGTGCCAGCAGCTTCCGACAGGGGGACGGGGAGCTGTTTTTT.